This T cell receptor beta chain originates from a study of beta chain features in type 1 diabetes. Whole-study findings and limits: In every one of the four CD4+ subsets, TCRB CDR3s were moderately but significantly shorter in Type 1 diabetes patients.

Remarks on this clone: Its specificity is not known.

Isolated RNA was reverse transcribed in full, so expressed TCRB transcripts were sequenced. The protocol was immunoSEQ multiplex PCR, while the TCRdb copy is restricted to in-frame clones and leaves out a portion. The sample shows about 340,000 clones, roughly 14% of them seen only once. V lost 4 bases, J lost 1 base, and 7 bases stayed unmatched. Looked up from germline, CDR1 is SGHNT and CDR2 is YYREEE (reference sequence). The CDR3 is made up of 16 amino acids. Sequenced input: naive CD4+ T cells from blood. The chain uses TRBV5-4 and TRBJ2-2, with 7 nucleotides matching TRBD1. This sequence was found in a young woman with type 1 diabetes. The CDR3 DNA is TGTGCCAGCAGCCCGTTTAGACAGGGGAACACCGGGGAGCTGTTTTTT. Protein sequence: CASSPFRQGNTGELFF. Based on the CDR3 plus reference TRBV5-4 and TRBJ2-2, the full variable domain is ETGVTQSPTHLIKTRGQQVTLRCSSQSGHNTVSWYQQALGQGPQFIFQYYREEENGRGNFPPRFSGLQFPNYSSELNVNALELDDSALYLCASSPFRQGNTGELFFGEGSRLTVL.